This TCR beta chain is from a study of CD8+CD57+ T cells in acquired aplastic anemia. Germline values: CDR1 SEHNR, CDR2 FQNEAQ (reference sequence). This CDR3 has 14 residues. Deletions cut 2 bases from V and 5 bases from J, with 13 bases between. Whoever was chosen for sequencing had shown CD8+CD57+ cell expansion by flow cytometry. Patients had not yet gotten any therapy when their blood was taken for sampling. It was genomic DNA that served as the template for profiling TCR beta VDJ and CDR3. TCRdb re-called the reads through MiXCR, storing one row per CDR3 protein. The table includes 150,000 to 200,000 distinct CDR3 sequences, 47% detected once. In regard to this clonotype: A much larger clone is a single base away; this may be a read error. In this CDR3 the conserved last residue, phenylalanine or tryptophan, is missing, so a read error is likely.

The receptor was derived from a human donor with aplastic anemia. The rearrangement uses TRBV7-9 and TRBJ2-7; D remains ambiguous. Sequenced: sorted CD4+, CD8+, or CD8+CD57+ T cells (not recorded which) from PBMCs. DNA of the CDR3: TGTGCCAGCAGCTTAATGGGTTCTGGGAACGAGCAGTACTTA. This gives the protein CASSLMGSGNEQYL.